Listed here are 2 T cell receptor beta chains from one sample, sequenced in a study of T cell repertoires in cytomegalovirus infection. TCRdb reanalysed the reads using MiXCR and keeps one entry per CDR3 protein. The table includes 450,000 to 650,000 distinct CDR3 sequences, almost 40% detected once. The antigens for these receptors are not known. This sample comprised cultured PBMCs, obtained from culture after CMV antigen stimulation. These receptors all come from a human donor in good health (CMV status not recorded). Some clones in this sample may be carry-over from other donors' samples.

This clonotype was counted ten times or more. The chain combines TRBV7-2 with TRBJ1-4, with D maybe TRBD1 (5 bases). V was pared by 6 bases and J by 7 bases, with 12 bases between. Germline assignment: CDR1 SGHTA and CDR2 FQGNSA. The CDR3 extends over 13 amino acids. Written as DNA, the CDR3 is TGTGCCAGCAGGAGAGACAGATTTGAAAAACTGTTTTTT. Its protein is CASRRDRFEKLFF.

V usage is TRBV7-2 and J usage is TRBJ1-5, with D hard to call. This CDR3 is 15 amino acids long. V lost 1 base, J lost 6 bases, and 13 bases lay in between. CDR1 is SGHTA and CDR2 is FQGNSA in the germline V gene. This CDR3 reads CASSLESGRGQPQHF. In DNA, the CDR3 is TGTGCCAGCAGCTTAGAGTCGGGGAGAGGTCAGCCCCAGCATTTT.